One and the same sample provided the 24 T cell receptor beta chains below, sequenced in a study of T cell responses to AZD1222 COVID-19 vaccine. Sequencing was performed with immunoSEQ multiplex PCR; in TCRdb, only in-frame clones are kept and a portion is missing. The sample lists over 100,000 clones, approximately 86% occurring once. The sequenced sample was peripheral blood, obtained on day 0 of AZD1222 vaccination. The receptors stem from an adult in good health.

This chain joins TRBV5-1 and TRBJ2-3; D not resolved. Germline V gives CDR1 SGHRS, CDR2 YFSETQ. CDR3 size: 15 residues. V was clipped by 4 bases and J by 6 bases, with 18 bases between them. In DNA, the CDR3 is TGCGCCAGCAGCCGCTCGGGCAGCAGGACGGATACGCAGTATTTT. This encodes CASSRSGSRTDTQYF. Full variable domain (remainder filled in from reference TRBV5-1 and TRBJ2-3): KAGVTQTPRYLIKTRGQQVTLSCSPISGHRSVSWYQQTPGQGLQFLFEYFSETQRNKGNFPGRFSGRQFSNSRSEMNVSTLELGDSALYLCASSRSGSRTDTQYFGPGTRLTVL.

J is TRBJ2-3 and V is TRBV9; D is possibly TRBD1 or TRBD2 (7 bases each). CDR1 and CDR2 from the germline V gene are SGDLS and YYNGEE. V gave up 0 bases and J gave up 5 bases, with 22 bases separating them. CDR3 length equals 18 residues. The CDR3 reads CASSVGGGRQGPGDTQYF. The CDR3 DNA sequence: TGTGCCAGCAGCGTAGGGGGGGGAAGACAGGGCCCCGGAGATACGCAGTATTTT.

V and J are TRBV18 and TRBJ1-1, with 8 bases aligning to TRBD1. CDR3 length: 14 residues. Germline-derived CDR1 and CDR2 are KGHSH and LQKENI. The J segment lost 4 bases and the V segment lost 3 bases, leaving 4 bases of the junction unmatched. The CDR3 spells CASSPRDRGTEAFF. The CDR3 DNA follows: TGTGCCAGCTCACCGCGAGACAGGGGCACTGAAGCTTTCTTT.

This clone has only a few counts. V and J are TRBV6-5 and TRBJ2-7; D is unresolved. Germline CDR1 reads MNHEY; CDR2 reads SVGAGI. The CDR3 is made up of 14 amino acids. Trimming shortened V by 6 bases and J by 3 bases, and 15 bases separated the two germline ends. The CDR3 nucleotides are TGTGCCAGCAGCCGCGCGATTAGCAACTACGAGCAGTACTTC. Translating gives CASSRAISNYEQYF.

This chain links TRBV5-1 with TRBJ1-4; maybe TRBD1 (5 bases). The CDR3 is 15 amino acids. CDR1 and CDR2 from the germline V gene are SGHRS and YFSETQ. V lost 1 base to trimming and J lost 5 bases, with 12 bases between them. In nucleotides, the CDR3 is TGCGCCAGCAGCTTGCGGGGGACCTACAATGAAAAACTGTTTTTT. Residues: CASSLRGTYNEKLFF.

This clone was seen only a few times. The chain combines TRBV21-1 with TRBJ2-5. TRBV21-1 is recorded as a pseudogene. The CDR3 runs to 14 residues. CDR3 in DNA: TGTGCCAGCAGCCGGACACTCCCGGGGGAGACCCAGTACTTC. This encodes CASSRTLPGETQYF.

About this clone itself: Other DNA sequences in the sample encode the same CDR3. The rearrangement joins TRBV5-1 to TRBJ2-7; 9 positions match TRBD1. This CDR3 contains 16 residues. CDR1 is SGHRS and CDR2 is YFSETQ in the germline V gene. Trimming took 1 base from V and 1 from J; bases not matched to a gene: 6. CDR3 residues: CASSLTTGTGSYEQYF. The CDR3 nucleotides read TGCGCCAGCAGCTTGACCACCGGGACAGGGTCCTACGAGCAGTACTTC.

The gene calls are TRBV20-1 and TRBJ1-2, with D perhaps TRBD1 (5 bases). The length of the CDR3 is 11 residues. V was shortened by 5 bases and J by 8 bases, with 12 bases between the two germline ends. Germline loops: CDR1 DFQATT, CDR2 SNEGSKA (reference sequence). This chain's CDR3 is CSAEDEGGYTF. The CDR3 DNA sequence: TGCAGTGCTGAGGACGAGGGGGGCTACACCTTC.

J is TRBJ2-7 and V is TRBV7-6, with D perhaps TRBD1 (6 bases). V was trimmed by 1 base and J by 7 bases, leaving 26 bases between them. Germline lookup yields CDR1 SGHVS and CDR2 FNYEAQ. CDR3 length: 18 amino acids. For the CDR3, the DNA is TGTGCCAGCAGCTTAGAGTCCGCACTGAGGACAGACCAGCGGGAGCAGTACTTC. It specifies CASSLESALRTDQREQYF.

This rearrangement joins TRBV4-2 to TRBJ1-2; D possibly corresponds to TRBD1 (5 bases). CDR1 and CDR2 from the germline V gene are LGHNA and YNFKEQ. This CDR3 has 15 amino acids. V was shortened by 0 bases and J by 3 bases, with 11 bases between the two germline ends. This CDR3 reads CASSQDLGDYYGYTF. DNA for the CDR3: TGTGCCAGCAGCCAAGATTTGGGGGATTACTATGGCTACACCTTC.

The chain carries TRBV6-4 and TRBJ2-3; D uncertain. Germline V gives CDR1 MRHNA, CDR2 SNTAGT. The V end was cut by 3 bases, the J end by 0 bases, with 7 bases between. The CDR3 is 14 residues long. The CDR3 sequence is CASSERASTDTQYF. DNA for the CDR3: TGTGCCAGCAGTGAACGAGCTAGCACAGATACGCAGTATTTT.

The chain uses TRBV6-5 and TRBJ1-3; 10 nucleotides match TRBD1. This CDR3 spans 15 amino acids. The germline CDR1 and CDR2 sequences are MNHEY and SVGAGI. V lost 5 bases to trimming and J lost 4 bases; unmatched junction nucleotides: 5. CDR3 protein: CASSRQGARGNTIYF. Written as DNA, the CDR3 is TGTGCCAGCAGTCGACAGGGGGCCCGGGGAAACACCATATATTTT.

The J gene is TRBJ1-1, the V gene TRBV7-3; 7 bases line up with TRBD1. This CDR3 has 14 amino acids. Germline values: CDR1 SGHTA, CDR2 FQGTGA. V was clipped by 5 bases and J by 4 bases; unmatched bases: 7. The CDR3 reads CASSPTTGVTEAFF. CDR3 bases: TGTGCCAGCAGCCCCACCACAGGGGTCACTGAAGCTTTCTTT.

The chain carries TRBV5-6 and TRBJ2-1, with TRBD2 matching over 7 bases. Germline loops: CDR1 SGHDT, CDR2 YYEEEE. The CDR3 extends over 13 amino acids. V dropped 6 bases and J dropped 2; count of bases not matched to a gene: 2. The CDR3 sequence: CASMRETYNEQFF. CDR3 coding DNA: TGTGCCAGCATGCGGGAGACCTACAATGAGCAGTTCTTC.

This clone appeared a single time. The chain combines TRBV27 with TRBJ2-2; the D is unclear. Germline CDR1 is MNHEY and CDR2 is SMNVEV (reference sequence). The CDR3 is made up of 12 amino acids. Trimming removed 4 bases at V and 6 bases at J, with 6 bases between. Written as DNA, the CDR3 is TGTGCCAGCAGTTCCCAGCCCGGGGAGCTGTTTTTT. Encoded protein: CASSSQPGELFF.

The chain couples TRBV7-3 to TRBJ2-1; no clear D. This CDR3 comprises 13 residues. CDR1 is SGHTA and CDR2 is FQGTGA in the germline V gene. V dropped 5 bases and J dropped 0 bases, with 5 bases sitting between them. This CDR3 is CASSRSSYNEQFF. The CDR3 bases are TGTGCCAGCAGCCGTAGCTCCTACAATGAGCAGTTCTTC.

The chain is built from TRBV7-9 and TRBJ2-7; D is unclear. V lost 5 bases and J lost 1, with 18 bases in between. Per the germline V gene, CDR1 is SEHNR and CDR2 is FQNEAQ (reference sequence). The CDR3 is 16 amino acids. CDR3 DNA: TGTGCCAGCAGCCGGCCCGCATCCCTGGGGTCCTACGAGCAGTACTTC. It translates to CASSRPASLGSYEQYF. Looking up the rest from reference TRBV7-9 and TRBJ2-7 gives the full variable domain: DTGVSQNPRHKITKRGQNVTFRCDPISEHNRLYWYRQTLGQGPEFLTYFQNEAQLEKSRLLSDRFSAERPKGSFSTLEIQRTEQGDSAMYLCASSRPASLGSYEQYFGPGTRLTVT.

This chain uses TRBV18 with TRBJ2-7; 7 bases map to TRBD2. The CDR3 spans 17 residues. V lost 3 bases to trimming and J lost 0 bases; unmatched junction nucleotides: 11. Germline loops: CDR1 KGHSH, CDR2 LQKENI. CDR3 sequence: CASSPGTGGRHSYEQYF. The CDR3, as DNA: TGTGCCAGCTCACCGGGAACGGGAGGACGACACTCCTACGAGCAGTACTTC.

The rearrangement uses TRBV11-2 and TRBJ2-5, with unresolved D. The CDR3 totals 14 residues. Looked up from germline, CDR1 is SGHAT and CDR2 is FQNNGV. With 4 bases removed from V and 1 base from J, the gap between germline ends came to 10 bases. Here the CDR3 reads CASSSLGFQETQYF. CDR3 nucleotide sequence: TGTGCCAGCAGCTCACTCGGGTTCCAAGAGACCCAGTACTTC.

V is TRBV7-2 and J is TRBJ2-2; no clear D. Trimming pared 2 bases from V and 5 bases from J, leaving 12 bases between. This CDR3 contains 15 residues. Germline V gene lookup returns CDR1 SGHTA and CDR2 FQGNSA. DNA for the CDR3: TGTGCCAGCAGCTTACGCCCAGACGGAACCGGGGAGCTGTTTTTT. This sequence encodes CASSLRPDGTGELFF.

V is TRBV24-1 and J is TRBJ2-6; D perhaps matches TRBD1 (5 bases). V was clipped by 3 bases and J by 0 bases, with 8 bases between them. The CDR3 runs 16 residues. Per the germline V gene, CDR1 is KGHDR and CDR2 is SFDVKD. Here the CDR3 DNA reads TGTGCCACCAGTGATGGGGCGTCCTCTGGGGCCAACGTCCTGACTTTC. Translation: CATSDGASSGANVLTF.

The V gene is TRBV27, the J gene TRBJ2-1, with 9 nucleotides matching TRBD2. V lost 5 bases to trimming and J lost 9 bases; unmatched junction nucleotides: 11. CDR3 length equals 15 residues. The germline gives CDR1 MNHEY, CDR2 SMNVEV (reference sequence). The chain's CDR3 is CASSLIAGVGGEQFF. The DNA for the CDR3 is TGTGCCAGCAGTCTAATAGCGGGAGTTGGCGGTGAGCAGTTCTTC.

The chain employs TRBV5-4 and TRBJ2-7; D is perhaps TRBD1 (5 bases). V gave up 4 bases and J gave up 0 bases, with 17 bases separating them. This CDR3 has 16 amino acids. The germline gives CDR1 SGHNT, CDR2 YYREEE (reference sequence). The CDR3 loop reads CASSQGLIGLSYEQYF. The CDR3 coding sequence is TGTGCCAGCAGCCAGGGCTTGATCGGGCTCTCCTACGAGCAGTACTTC.

The gene calls are TRBV9 and TRBJ2-1; D is ambiguous. The ends were cut back, 0 bases at V and 8 bases at J, with 9 bases in the middle. This CDR3 region has 13 residues. Germline V gene lookup returns CDR1 SGDLS and CDR2 YYNGEE. The CDR3 region is CASSVAAWDEQFF. Here the CDR3 DNA reads TGTGCCAGCAGCGTAGCCGCTTGGGATGAGCAGTTCTTC.